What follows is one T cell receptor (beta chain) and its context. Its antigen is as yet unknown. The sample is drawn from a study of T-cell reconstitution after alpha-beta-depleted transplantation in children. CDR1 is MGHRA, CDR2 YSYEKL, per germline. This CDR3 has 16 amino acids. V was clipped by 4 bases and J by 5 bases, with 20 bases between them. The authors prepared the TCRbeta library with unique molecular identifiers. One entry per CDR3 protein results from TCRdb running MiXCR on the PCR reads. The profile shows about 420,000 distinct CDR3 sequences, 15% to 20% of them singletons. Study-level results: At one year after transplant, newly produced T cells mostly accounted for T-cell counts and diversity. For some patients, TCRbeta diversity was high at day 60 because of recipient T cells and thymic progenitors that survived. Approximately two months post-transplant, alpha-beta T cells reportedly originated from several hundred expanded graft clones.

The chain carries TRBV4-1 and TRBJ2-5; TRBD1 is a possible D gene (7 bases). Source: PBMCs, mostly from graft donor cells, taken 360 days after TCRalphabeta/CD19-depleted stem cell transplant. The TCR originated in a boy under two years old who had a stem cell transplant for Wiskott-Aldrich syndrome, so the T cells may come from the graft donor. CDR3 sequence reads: CASSPRARGARETQYF. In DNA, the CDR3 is TGCGCCAGCAGCCCGAGGGCCAGGGGGGCCAGGGAGACCCAGTACTTC.